The 29 T cell receptor beta chains in this list originate from one sample, sequenced in a study of T cell responses to AZD1222 COVID-19 vaccine. Measured with immunoSEQ multiplex PCR; TCRdb has only the in-frame clones, and not every one. The profile shows 250,000 to 300,000 clones, almost 95% of them singletons. Sequencing was performed on peripheral blood, taken 28 days after the second AZD1222 dose. These TCRs come from an adult who received the AZD1222 COVID-19 vaccine.

This chain joins TRBV6-5 and TRBJ1-2; no clear D. The CDR3 extends over 14 amino acids. Trimming cost V 0 bases and J 4 bases, with 9 bases left between them. Germline loops: CDR1 MNHEY, CDR2 SVGAGI. CDR3 DNA sequence: TGTGCCAGCAGTTACTCAGGAGGGATCTATGGCTACACCTTC. It is translated as CASSYSGGIYGYTF.

This chain uses TRBV5-1 with TRBJ2-3; D gene uncertain. From germline, CDR1 is SGHRS and CDR2 YFSETQ. V lost 4 bases, J lost 5 bases, and 11 bases lay in between. The CDR3 is made up of 13 amino acids. The CDR3 region is CASSLDSGDTQYF. Written as DNA, the CDR3 is TGCGCCAGCAGCCTAGATTCAGGAGATACGCAGTATTTT.

CDR3 nucleotides: TGTGCCAGCAGGAGGGTTGGGGCCAACGTCCTGACTTTC. Protein product: CASRRVGANVLTF. This chain connects TRBV28 to TRBJ2-6, with a possible D match to TRBD2 (5 bases). This CDR3 region has 13 residues. Germline assignment: CDR1 MDHEN and CDR2 SYDVKM. Trimming shortened V by 6 bases and J by 3 bases, and 6 bases separated the two germline ends.

The gene calls are TRBV6-4 and TRBJ2-2, with TRBD1 matching 11 bases. The CDR3 is 19 residues long. Trimming took 6 bases from V and 1 from J; bases not matched to a gene: 13. Germline assignment: CDR1 MRHNA and CDR2 SNTAGT. For the CDR3, the DNA is TGTGCCAGCAGGACCCCTAGGACAGGGGGCGGGAGGAACACCGGGGAGCTGTTTTTT. Translated, it gives CASRTPRTGGGRNTGELFF.

The gene calls are TRBV4-2 and TRBJ1-2; D possibly corresponds to TRBD1 (5 bases). V shed 0 bases and J shed 2 bases, with 7 bases lying between them. CDR1 and CDR2 from the germline V gene are LGHNA and YNFKEQ. The CDR3 runs to 14 residues. The CDR3 sequence: CASSQDKGNYGYTF. CDR3 sequence (DNA): TGTGCCAGCAGCCAAGACAAGGGGAACTATGGCTACACCTTC.

This chain links TRBV29-1 with TRBJ2-7, with D tentatively TRBD2 (5 bases). The germline V gene encodes CDR1 SQVTM and CDR2 ANQGSEA. This CDR3 has 11 residues. V lost 6 bases to trimming and J lost 9 bases, with 15 bases between them. This chain's CDR3 is CSVRTDLGQYF. CDR3 nucleotides: TGCAGCGTCCGGACTGACCTTGGGCAGTACTTC.

The J gene is TRBJ2-7, the V gene TRBV7-6; D not resolved. There are 15 residues in the CDR3. Germline V gene data show CDR1 as SGHVS and CDR2 as FNYEAQ. Trimming removed 0 bases from V and 0 bases from J, with 9 bases in between. The CDR3 here is CASSLADGSSYEQYF. Here the CDR3 DNA reads TGTGCCAGCAGCTTAGCTGATGGCAGCTCCTACGAGCAGTACTTC. Drawing the rest from reference TRBV7-6 and TRBJ2-7, the complete variable domain is GAGVSQSPRYKVTKRGQDVALRCDPISGHVSLYWYRQALGQGPEFLTYFNYEAQQDKSGLPNDRFSAERPEGSISTLTIQRTEQRDSAMYRCASSLADGSSYEQYFGPGTRLTVT.

V usage is TRBV4-2 and J usage is TRBJ2-1; possibly TRBD2 for D (6 bases). CDR3 length: 16 amino acids. Germline CDR1 and CDR2: LGHNA and YNFKEQ. The V and J ends lost 3 bases and 7 bases respectively, with 19 bases between them. CDR3 residues: CASSHSGTSTKNEQFF. The CDR3 DNA follows: TGTGCCAGCAGCCACTCGGGGACTTCAACTAAAAATGAGCAGTTCTTC.

The chain employs TRBV3-1 (or the pseudogene TRBV3-2) and TRBJ2-4; D unclear. The CDR3 sequence is 16 residues long. From germline, CDR1 is LGHDT and CDR2 YNNKEL (reference sequence). V lost 4 bases and J 1 base, leaving 14 bases between the germline ends. The CDR3 DNA is TGTGCCAGCAGCCGCCCCTTCGGGCTGGCCAAAAACATTCAGTACTTC. It specifies CASSRPFGLAKNIQYF.

This sequence joins TRBV18 and TRBJ1-4, with D possibly being TRBD1 (6 bases). The germline V and J ends were trimmed by 1 base and 4 bases, with 7 bases remaining between them. Germline assignment: CDR1 KGHSH and CDR2 LQKENI. The CDR3 totals 14 residues. CDR3 DNA: TGTGCCAGCTCACCACAAGGGGGTAATGAAAAACTGTTTTTT. Its protein is CASSPQGGNEKLFF.

The chain carries TRBV28 and TRBJ1-1, with D uncertain. The V end lost 5 bases, the J end lost 2 bases, and 15 bases lay between the germline ends. The germline CDR1 and CDR2 sequences are MDHEN and SYDVKM. This CDR3 has 15 amino acids. CDR3 in amino acids: CASSIPWAVNTEAFF. CDR3 bases: TGTGCCAGCAGTATCCCTTGGGCAGTAAACACTGAAGCTTTCTTT.

This chain links TRBV5-6 with TRBJ1-2; TRBD1 is a possible D gene (6 bases). In germline, CDR1 is SGHDT, CDR2 YYEEEE. This CDR3 is built from 12 residues. V was shortened by 4 bases and J by 6 bases, with 10 bases between the two germline ends. The CDR3 bases are TGTGCCAGCAGCCTATGGGGGCATGGCTACACCTTC. Translated: CASSLWGHGYTF.

The gene calls are TRBV30 and TRBJ2-7; no firm D call. This CDR3 comprises 13 residues. V was pared by 1 base and J by 6 bases, with 13 bases between. CDR1 is GTSNPN and CDR2 is SVGIG in the germline V gene (reference sequence). The CDR3 here is CAWSAEDQSEQYF. The CDR3 DNA reads as TGTGCCTGGAGTGCCGAGGACCAATCCGAGCAGTACTTC.

The chain employs TRBV6-5 and TRBJ1-5, with D possibly TRBD1 on 5 matching bases. V was cut by 5 bases and J by 11 bases, with 19 bases left in between. Germline values: CDR1 MNHEY, CDR2 SVGAGI. This CDR3 is 14 amino acids long. CDR3 region: CASSPRSPIRAQHF. CDR3 nucleotide sequence: TGTGCCAGCAGTCCCCGCAGCCCGATCAGGGCCCAGCATTTT.

The chain links TRBV5-4 to TRBJ2-2; weak D call: TRBD2 (6 bases). The germline V gene has CDR1 SGHNT and CDR2 YYREEE (reference sequence). CDR3 size: 16 residues. V lost 6 bases to trimming and J lost 0 bases, with 15 bases between them. CDR3: CASTLGGATNTGELFF. DNA for the CDR3: TGTGCCAGCACCCTGGGGGGAGCCACGAACACCGGGGAGCTGTTTTTT. Full variable domain (outside the CDR3, taken from reference TRBV5-4 and TRBJ2-2): ETGVTQSPTHLIKTRGQQVTLRCSSQSGHNTVSWYQQALGQGPQFIFQYYREEENGRGNFPPRFSGLQFPNYSSELNVNALELDDSALYLCASTLGGATNTGELFFGEGSRLTVL.

The chain combines TRBV6-2 or TRBV6-3 with TRBJ2-7, with D possibly matching TRBD2 (6 bases). The V end lost 8 bases, the J end lost 7 bases, and 18 bases lay between the germline ends. The CDR3 totals 13 residues. Germline-derived CDR1 and CDR2 are MNHEY and SVGEGT. CDR3 amino acids: CASGRGTLGEQYF. The CDR3 coding sequence is TGTGCCAGCGGCCGGGGGACCTTGGGTGAGCAGTACTTC.

The V gene is TRBV9, the J gene TRBJ1-4, with 11 bases fitting TRBD1. J lost 8 bases, V lost 2 bases, and 8 bases had no gene match. This CDR3 is built from 16 residues. Germline loops: CDR1 SGDLS, CDR2 YYNGEE. DNA of the CDR3: TGTGCCAGCAGCGTCTCATCCGGGACAGGGGGAGAAAAACTGTTTTTT. This encodes CASSVSSGTGGEKLFF.

The V gene is TRBV25-1, the J gene TRBJ1-2; D is undetermined. The germline CDR1 and CDR2 sequences are MGHDK and SYGVNS. This CDR3 spans 12 amino acids. Trimming shortened V by 7 bases and J by 2 bases, and 8 bases separated the two germline ends. The CDR3 nucleotides read TGTGCCAGCACTACTAGAAACTATGGCTACACCTTC. It specifies CASTTRNYGYTF.

The chain uses TRBV19 and TRBJ1-6, with TRBD1 as a possible D gene (5 bases). Trimming shortened V by 5 bases and J by 10 bases, and 18 bases separated the two germline ends. CDR3 length: 15 amino acids. The germline CDR1 and CDR2 sequences are LNHDA and SQIVND (reference sequence). Here the CDR3 DNA reads TGTGCCAGTAGTTTTTCGTTAGGGGTCGGGTCACCCCTCCACTTT. Protein product: CASSFSLGVGSPLHF.

Only one count was recorded for this clone. The rearrangement uses TRBV5-1 and TRBJ2-3; maybe TRBD1 (6 bases). Germline assignment: CDR1 SGHRS and CDR2 YFSETQ. V was shortened by 4 bases and J by 4 bases, with 19 bases between the two germline ends. The CDR3 has 16 residues. The CDR3 sequence is CASSKDGAQGPDTQYF. Written as DNA, the CDR3 is TGCGCCAGCAGCAAAGATGGGGCACAGGGCCCAGATACGCAGTATTTT. Together with reference TRBV5-1 and TRBJ2-3, the CDR3 gives the full variable domain: KAGVTQTPRYLIKTRGQQVTLSCSPISGHRSVSWYQQTPGQGLQFLFEYFSETQRNKGNFPGRFSGRQFSNSRSEMNVSTLELGDSALYLCASSKDGAQGPDTQYFGPGTRLTVL.

This clone was counted a single time. The V call is TRBV28, the J call TRBJ1-4; the D is unclear. The CDR3 totals 14 residues. V was cut by 4 bases and J by 8 bases, with 14 bases left in between. Germline-derived CDR1 and CDR2 are MDHEN and SYDVKM. This chain's CDR3 is CASSSHRVREKLFF. For the CDR3, the DNA is TGTGCCAGCAGTTCCCATCGGGTGCGGGAAAAACTGTTTTTT.

This clone was seen only once. The CDR3 region is CASSSKRVVQETQYF. In DNA form, the CDR3 reads TGTGCCAGCAGCTCCAAGCGGGTTGTCCAAGAGACCCAGTACTTC. This rearrangement joins TRBV7-8 to TRBJ2-5; weak D call: TRBD2 (6 bases). V lost 4 bases and J 1 base, leaving 13 bases between the germline ends. CDR3 length: 15 residues. The germline V gene has CDR1 SGHVS and CDR2 FQNEAQ.

The gene calls are TRBV4-3 and TRBJ2-5; 13 nucleotides align to TRBD2. Germline V gene sequence: CDR1 LGHNA, CDR2 YSLEER. The CDR3 extends over 17 amino acids. With 1 base clipped from V and 3 bases from J, the junction kept 5 bases outside the gene matches. The CDR3 protein is CASSQGTSGSKEETQYF. The CDR3 DNA follows: TGCGCCAGCAGCCAAGGGACTAGCGGGAGTAAAGAAGAGACCCAGTACTTC.

The rearrangement uses TRBV30 and TRBJ2-7; 8 bases fit TRBD2. Germline CDR1 GTSNPN, CDR2 SVGIG (reference sequence). This CDR3 contains 14 residues. With V trimmed by 0 bases and J by 2 bases, 3 bases remained unmatched. CDR3 bases: TGTGCCTGGAGTGTGCAGCGGGAGACCTACGAGCAGTACTTC. Protein: CAWSVQRETYEQYF.

This clone was found a few times. This chain joins TRBV29-1 and TRBJ2-3; D gene unclear. V lost 4 bases to trimming and J lost 4 bases, with 9 bases between them. The CDR3 is 12 residues long. Germline CDR1 SQVTM, CDR2 ANQGSEA. For the CDR3, the DNA is TGCAGCGTTGGTTTGGGGTCAGATACGCAGTATTTT. Protein sequence: CSVGLGSDTQYF.

In its sample, this clone was seen once. The CDR3 reads CASSLGGQGGYTF. CDR3 DNA: TGTGCCAGCAGTTTAGGGGGACAGGGAGGCTACACCTTC. The rearrangement uses TRBV12-3 or TRBV12-4 and TRBJ1-2; 9 nucleotides align to TRBD1. V trimming: 1 base; J trimming: 8 bases; junction bases outside the gene matches: 2. The CDR3 covers 13 residues.

The V and J genes are TRBV29-1 and TRBJ2-5; D perhaps matches TRBD2 (6 bases). The CDR3 has 13 residues. CDR1 SQVTM and CDR2 ANQGSEA come from the germline V gene. V was clipped by 7 bases and J by 2 bases, with 14 bases between them. The CDR3 here is CSAAGSTQETQYF. The CDR3, as DNA: TGCAGCGCCGCGGGATCCACACAAGAGACCCAGTACTTC.

This chain links TRBV7-9 with TRBJ1-2, with unresolved D. Trimming cost V 5 bases and J 1 base, with 5 bases left between them. The CDR3 contains 12 residues. Germline V gives CDR1 SEHNR, CDR2 FQNEAQ (reference sequence). The CDR3 here is CASSTNNYGYTF. The DNA for the CDR3 is TGTGCCAGCAGCACCAATAACTATGGCTACACCTTC.

For this clone: One junction end disagrees with the germline gene, perhaps due to a read error. This rearrangement joins TRBV7-7 to TRBJ2-1; D unclear. The germline V gene encodes CDR1 SSHAT and CDR2 FNYEAQ (reference sequence). This CDR3 has 17 residues. The CDR3 sequence: CASSPEYGSSSYNEQFF. Written as DNA, the CDR3 is TGTGCTAGCAGCCCAGAGTACGGGTCCAGCTCCTACAATGAGCAGTTCTTC.